These 27 T cell receptor beta chains came from one sample sequenced in a study of metastatic and nonmetastatic thyroid tumors. Each patient went into thyroid surgery without having received any treatment. MiXCR re-clonotyped the PCR reads for TCRdb. The sample has over 30,000 clones; over 12% are singletons. The sequenced material came from blood. These receptors were collected from a male donor with papillary thyroid cancer or a benign thyroid nodule (not recorded which). Some clones in this sample may be carry-over from other donors' samples.

This clone was counted ten times or more. The chain combines TRBV6-1 with TRBJ1-2; D may be TRBD1 (5 bases). This CDR3 region has 13 residues. V was cut by 8 bases and J by 3 bases, with 13 bases left in between. CDR1 is MNHNS, CDR2 SASEGT, per germline. The CDR3 loop reads CASPSEGDYGYTF. Here the CDR3 DNA reads TGTGCCAGCCCCTCGGAAGGGGACTATGGCTACACCTTC.

This sequence joins TRBV20-1 and TRBJ2-5; 10 bases are a match to TRBD2. V shed 0 bases and J 4 bases; nucleotides not matched to a gene: 8. The CDR3 spans 16 residues. Germline lookup yields CDR1 DFQATT and CDR2 SNEGSKA (reference sequence). The CDR3 here is CSARDRLASGRETQYF. The CDR3 coding sequence is TGCAGTGCTAGAGATCGGTTAGCTAGCGGGAGAGAGACCCAGTACTTC.

Many counts were recorded for this clone. V is TRBV27 and J is TRBJ2-7; the D is unclear. CDR1 and CDR2 from the germline V gene are MNHEY and SMNVEV (reference sequence). The CDR3 is 13 residues long. V lost 4 bases to trimming and J lost 3 bases, with 10 bases between them. Here the CDR3 DNA reads TGTGCCAGCAGTTCCGCCGCAGGCTACGAGCAGTACTTC. Translating gives CASSSAAGYEQYF.

This clone appeared many times. The chain employs TRBV6-2 or TRBV6-3 and TRBJ2-1; the match to TRBD2 covers 7 bases. The ends lost 7 bases at V and 4 bases at J; junction bases unmatched: 10. Germline V gene data show CDR1 as MNHEY and CDR2 as SVGEGT. There are 15 residues in the CDR3. CDR3 loop: CASTTSTSRYNEQFF. As DNA, the CDR3 is TGTGCCAGCACCACTTCGACTAGCAGATACAATGAGCAGTTCTTC.

This clone was counted between two and nine times. The chain combines TRBV18 with TRBJ1-1, with TRBD1 matching over 8 bases. V shed 2 bases, J shed 0 bases, and the junction held 5 bases outside the gene matches. The CDR3 spans 16 residues. Germline lookup yields CDR1 KGHSH and CDR2 LQKENI. In DNA form, the CDR3 reads TGTGCCAGCTCACCAGGACAGGGCCTAATGAACACTGAAGCTTTCTTT. Amino acid sequence: CASSPGQGLMNTEAFF.

This clone has a count of ten or more. J is TRBJ2-6 and V is TRBV6-6; TRBD1 or TRBD2 may be the D gene (5 bases each). Germline V gives CDR1 MNHNY, CDR2 SVGAGI (reference sequence). Trimming left V 5 bases short and J 0 bases short, with 23 bases between. The CDR3 runs to 20 residues. CDR3 amino acids: CASSTIRGPQVGSGANVLTF. The CDR3 bases are TGTGCCAGCAGTACCATCCGGGGACCCCAAGTGGGCTCTGGGGCCAACGTCCTGACTTTC.

This clone was detected many times. V gene TRBV9 combines with J gene TRBJ2-2; TRBD2 matches at 9 bases. Germline V gene sequence: CDR1 SGDLS, CDR2 YYNGEE. Trimming at V came to 0 bases and at J to 1 base, leaving 1 base not matched to a gene. The CDR3 sequence is 16 residues long. CDR3 amino acids: CASSVEAGGNTGELFF. The CDR3 DNA follows: TGTGCCAGCAGCGTAGAAGCGGGAGGGAACACCGGGGAGCTGTTTTTT.

Details on this clone: A much larger clonotype is one base distant, so this may be a read error. The chain is built from TRBV11-2 and TRBJ2-7; D gene uncertain. Germline lookup yields CDR1 SGHAT and CDR2 FQNNGV. The CDR3 consists of 11 residues. CDR3 region: CASSSNYEQCF. The CDR3 DNA reads TGTGCCAGCAGCTCCAACTACGAGCAGTGCTTC.

About this clone itself: A junction boundary mismatches the germline segment, possibly from a read error. The chain links TRBV6-1 to TRBJ2-7, with D possibly matching TRBD2 (5 bases). CDR1 and CDR2 (germline): MNHNS, SASEGT. This CDR3 region has 12 residues. The CDR3 spells CASSEAMAGGDF. The CDR3 DNA follows: TGTGCCAGCAGTGAAGCTATGGCAGGAGGAGACTTC.

This clone has ten or more counts. The chain uses TRBV20-1 and TRBJ2-7, with D tentatively TRBD2 (6 bases). V was shortened by 6 bases and J by 3 bases, with 18 bases between the two germline ends. The CDR3 extends over 14 amino acids. CDR1 and CDR2 (germline): DFQATT, SNEGSKA (reference sequence). CDR3 sequence reads: CSASPPGSFYEQYF. The DNA of the CDR3 is TGCAGTGCCAGCCCCCCCGGGAGTTTCTACGAGCAGTACTTC.

This clone was detected ten times or more. This rearrangement joins TRBV6-1 to TRBJ2-1; D unresolved. Germline V CDR1 and CDR2: MNHNS, SASEGT. V gave up 5 bases and J gave up 9 bases, with 11 bases separating them. The CDR3 spans 12 residues. The CDR3 loop is CASSLSRSEQFF. The CDR3 DNA follows: TGTGCCAGCAGTTTGTCTCGCAGTGAGCAGTTCTTC.

This clone was observed many times. The rearrangement links TRBV7-2 to TRBJ1-1; TRBD1 matches at 8 bases. Per the germline V gene, CDR1 is SGHTA and CDR2 is FQGNSA. Trimming at V came to 5 bases and at J to 1 base, leaving 6 bases not matched to a gene. The length of the CDR3 is 15 residues. In DNA form, the CDR3 reads TGTGCCAGCAGCGTTAGACAGGGGCCGAACACTGAAGCTTTCTTT. Its translation: CASSVRQGPNTEAFF.

This clone came up a few times. This sequence may be a read error, since a much larger clone differs from it by one base. This rearrangement joins TRBV12-3 or TRBV12-4 to TRBJ2-1; D uncertain. Trimming pared 9 bases from V and 8 bases from J, leaving 14 bases between. CDR3 length equals 12 residues. The CDR3 coding sequence is TGTGCCAGAAGCCGGATTGGGGATGAGCAGTTCTTC. This sequence encodes CARSRIGDEQFF.

This clone was counted ten times or more. V usage is TRBV3-1 and J usage is TRBJ1-2, with D possibly being TRBD1 (5 bases). The ends were cut back, 8 bases at V and 7 bases at J, with 14 bases in the middle. Germline V gene sequence: CDR1 LGHDT, CDR2 YNNKEL (reference sequence). There are 12 residues in the CDR3. CDR3 DNA: TGTGCCAGCTATGGAGTCCAGGGTGGCTACACCTTC. It specifies CASYGVQGGYTF.

This clone was recorded at least ten times. The same CDR3 can be traced to other DNA sequences in this sample. The chain employs TRBV5-1 and TRBJ2-5, with a weak D call TRBD2 (5 bases). Germline-derived CDR1 and CDR2 are SGHRS and YFSETQ. V was trimmed by 3 bases and J by 4 bases, leaving 19 bases between them. The CDR3 spans 16 residues. As DNA, the CDR3 is TGCGCCAGCAGCTGGAGCCGCGCCGAACGGGGAGAGACCCAGTACTTC. It is translated as CASSWSRAERGETQYF.

In this sample, this clone is medium-sized. CDR3 sequence (DNA): TGTGCCAGCAGTTACGACCGCCTTAGCTCTGGAAACACCATATATTTT. Protein sequence: CASSYDRLSSGNTIYF. The chain combines TRBV6-5 with TRBJ1-3; no reliable D call. Germline V lookup: CDR1 MNHEY, CDR2 SVGAGI. V was clipped by 2 bases and J by 0 bases, with 11 bases between them. CDR3 size: 16 residues.

This clone was counted at least ten times. This chain uses TRBV20-1 with TRBJ2-2; 8 nucleotides match TRBD2. The length of the CDR3 is 15 residues. V dropped 3 bases and J dropped 3; count of bases not matched to a gene: 6. CDR1 and CDR2 from the germline V gene are DFQATT and SNEGSKA (reference sequence). This CDR3 is CSASQAGADTGELFF. CDR3 DNA: TGCAGTGCTAGTCAAGCGGGAGCTGACACCGGGGAGCTGTTTTTT.

This clone showed up many times. The rearrangement uses TRBV28 and TRBJ2-7; 11 nucleotides agree with TRBD1. Germline V gene sequence: CDR1 MDHEN, CDR2 SYDVKM. With 7 bases clipped from V and 1 base from J, the junction kept 6 bases outside the gene matches. The CDR3 runs to 15 residues. The CDR3: CASNPGQGDSYEQYF. The CDR3 nucleotides are TGTGCCAGCAATCCGGGACAGGGGGATTCCTACGAGCAGTACTTC.

To note about this clone: At one of its ends the junction is not consistent with the germline gene, which may arise from a read error. The chain joins TRBV5-1 to TRBJ2-5, with D possibly being TRBD2 (5 bases). Germline CDR1 is SGHRS and CDR2 is YFSETQ. This CDR3 spans 13 amino acids. CDR3 in amino acids: CSSSEGAVETQYF. The DNA for the CDR3 is TGCTCCAGCTCTGAGGGAGCAGTAGAGACCCAGTACTTC.

This clone was seen at least ten times. This sequence joins TRBV20-1 and TRBJ1-1; D uncertain. V gave up 3 bases and J gave up 0 bases, with 5 bases separating them. This CDR3 has 12 amino acids. Germline CDR1 and CDR2: DFQATT and SNEGSKA (reference sequence). CDR3 residues: CSARGLNTEAFF. Here the CDR3 DNA reads TGCAGTGCTAGGGGCTTGAACACTGAAGCTTTCTTT.

As for this clone: The CDR3 ends on some other residue instead of the conserved phenylalanine or tryptophan, so this is likely a read error. No DNA is shown, since the ends of the CDR3 on it are uncertain; the CDR3 is the one TCRdb lists. The CDR3 spells CASRAGGPGNEQLL. The V call is TRBV5-1, the J call TRBJ2-1; the listed D gene, TRBD2, was not tested against the DNA. In germline, CDR1 is SGHRS, CDR2 YFSETQ. The CDR3 length is 14 residues, termini included.

At least ten counts were recorded for this clone. The rearrangement joins TRBV5-1 to TRBJ1-3; TRBD1 matches 8 bases. CDR1 and CDR2 from the germline V gene are SGHRS and YFSETQ. With 3 bases clipped from V and 0 bases from J, the junction kept 2 bases outside the gene matches. The CDR3 totals 15 residues. Here the CDR3 DNA reads TGCGCCAGCAGCTGGGGACAGGCCTCTGGAAACACCATATATTTT. This sequence encodes CASSWGQASGNTIYF.

The table lists this clone with a few counts. Lacking the conserved final phenylalanine or tryptophan, this CDR3 likely reflects a read error. This rearrangement joins TRBV6-5 to TRBJ1-6, with no clear D. The CDR3 consists of 15 residues. From germline, CDR1 is MNHEY and CDR2 SVGAGI. The DNA for the CDR3 is TGTGCCAGCAGTTGCAGCTTGGGCTATGATTCACCCCTCCACCTT. Translated: CASSCSLGYDSPLHL.

This clone came up many times. V usage is TRBV4-1 and J usage is TRBJ1-4, with 8 bases identical to TRBD1. Trimming at V came to 1 base and at J to 0 bases, leaving 1 base not matched to a gene. Germline-derived CDR1 and CDR2 are MGHRA and YSYEKL. The CDR3 covers 16 residues. This chain's CDR3 is CASSQGQGPTNEKLFF. CDR3 in DNA: TGCGCCAGCAGCCAAGGACAGGGGCCAACTAATGAAAAACTGTTTTTT.

This clone came up many times. The V call is TRBV6-2 or TRBV6-3, the J call TRBJ2-7, with D possibly TRBD2 on 5 matching bases. V was cut by 9 bases and J by 5 bases, with 14 bases left in between. The CDR3 is made up of 12 amino acids. Looked up from germline, CDR1 is MNHEY and CDR2 is SVGEGT. The DNA of the CDR3 is TGTGCCAGTCGGACGGCCGGGGACGAGCAGTACTTC. It is translated as CASRTAGDEQYF.

Ten or more counts support this clone. The rearrangement uses TRBV20-1 and TRBJ2-1; TRBD2 agrees at 8 bases. The CDR3 spans 13 residues. V shed 8 bases, J shed 4 bases, and the junction held 7 bases outside the gene matches. In germline, CDR1 is DFQATT, CDR2 SNEGSKA (reference sequence). CDR3 sequence reads: CSREGARYNEQFF. The CDR3 nucleotides are TGCAGTCGGGAGGGCGCCCGGTACAATGAGCAGTTCTTC.

This clone was seen a few times. An end of the junction differs from the germline gene, which may be a read error. The chain couples TRBV7-2 to TRBJ1-5; D might be TRBD1 (6 bases). Looked up from germline, CDR1 is SGHTA and CDR2 is FQGNSA. The CDR3 has 13 amino acids. The CDR3 sequence is CASIWTENQPQHF. Written as DNA, the CDR3 is TGTGCTAGCATCTGGACAGAAAATCAGCCCCAGCATTTT.